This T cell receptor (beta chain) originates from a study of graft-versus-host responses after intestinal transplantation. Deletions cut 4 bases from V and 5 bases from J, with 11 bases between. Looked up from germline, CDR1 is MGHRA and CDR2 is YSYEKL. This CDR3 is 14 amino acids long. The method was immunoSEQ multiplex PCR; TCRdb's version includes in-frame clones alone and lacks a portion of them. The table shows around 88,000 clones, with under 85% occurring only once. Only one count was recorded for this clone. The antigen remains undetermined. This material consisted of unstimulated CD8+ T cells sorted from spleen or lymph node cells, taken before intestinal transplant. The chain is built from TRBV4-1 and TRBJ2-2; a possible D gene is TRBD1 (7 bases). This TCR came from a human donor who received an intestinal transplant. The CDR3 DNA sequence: TGCGCCAGCAGCCTGACAGGGAGGACCGGGGAGCTGTTTTTT. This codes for CASSLTGRTGELFF.